This TCR beta chain was recovered during a study of beta chain features in type 1 diabetes. Germline CDR1 reads KGHSH; CDR2 reads LQKENI. The V and J ends lost 6 bases and 3 bases respectively, with 12 bases between them. The CDR3 has 13 residues. Concerning this clone: Its antigen remains unidentified.

Expressed TCRB transcripts were sequenced, since all the RNA that had been isolated was reverse transcribed. Profiling relied on immunoSEQ multiplex PCR, and the TCRdb table lists in-frame clones only, not all of them. The table has 450,000 or so clones, about an eighth seen once. Broader study findings: The study left unresolved whether HLA type influences TCRB rearrangement. A cDNA-based sequencing approach could over-represent cells with high TCR expression. Patients' naive, central memory and Treg TCRB repertoires seemed closer to one another than those of healthy donors.

V and J are TRBV18 and TRBJ2-7, with D possibly matching TRBD2 (6 bases). The sequenced sample consisted of naive CD4+ T cells from blood. This sequence was found in a woman between 18 and 29 years old in good health. CDR3 amino acids: CASSFGEDYEQYV. The CDR3 region has the DNA TGTGCCAGCTCGTTCGGGGAGGACTACGAGCAGTACGTC.